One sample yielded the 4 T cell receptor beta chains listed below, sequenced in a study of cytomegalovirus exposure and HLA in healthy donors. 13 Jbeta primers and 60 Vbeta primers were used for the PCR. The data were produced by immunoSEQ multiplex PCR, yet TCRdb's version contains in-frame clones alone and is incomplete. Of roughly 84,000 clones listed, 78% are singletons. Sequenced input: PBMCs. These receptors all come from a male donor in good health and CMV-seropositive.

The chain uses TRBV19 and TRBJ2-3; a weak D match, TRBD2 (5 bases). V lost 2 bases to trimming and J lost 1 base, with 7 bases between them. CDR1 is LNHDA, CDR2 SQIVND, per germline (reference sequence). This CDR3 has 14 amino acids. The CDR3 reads CASSIRGRTDTQYF. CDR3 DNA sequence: TGTGCCAGTAGTATACGAGGGCGCACAGATACGCAGTATTTT.

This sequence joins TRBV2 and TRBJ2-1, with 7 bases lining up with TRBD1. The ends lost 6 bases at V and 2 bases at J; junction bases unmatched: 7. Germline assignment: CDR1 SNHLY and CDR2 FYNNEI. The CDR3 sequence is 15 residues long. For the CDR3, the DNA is TGTGCCAGCAGCGGGGACAGTCAGACCTACAATGAGCAGTTCTTC. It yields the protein CASSGDSQTYNEQFF.

CDR3 amino acids: CAYRPGGPTDTQYF. The CDR3 bases are TGTGCCTACCGGCCGGGAGGGCCAACAGATACGCAGTATTTT. The chain uses TRBV30 and TRBJ2-3; 8 positions match TRBD2. Germline V gives CDR1 GTSNPN, CDR2 SVGIG (reference sequence). The length of the CDR3 is 14 residues. J gave up 3 bases and V 7 bases, and 9 bases lay outside the gene matches.

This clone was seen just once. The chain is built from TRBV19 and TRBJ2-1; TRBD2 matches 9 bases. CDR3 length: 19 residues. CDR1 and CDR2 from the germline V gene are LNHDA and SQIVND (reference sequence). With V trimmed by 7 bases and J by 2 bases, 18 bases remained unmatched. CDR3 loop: CASMGGLGSGSPTYNEQFF. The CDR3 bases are TGTGCCAGTATGGGGGGGTTGGGTAGCGGGAGCCCAACCTACAATGAGCAGTTCTTC.